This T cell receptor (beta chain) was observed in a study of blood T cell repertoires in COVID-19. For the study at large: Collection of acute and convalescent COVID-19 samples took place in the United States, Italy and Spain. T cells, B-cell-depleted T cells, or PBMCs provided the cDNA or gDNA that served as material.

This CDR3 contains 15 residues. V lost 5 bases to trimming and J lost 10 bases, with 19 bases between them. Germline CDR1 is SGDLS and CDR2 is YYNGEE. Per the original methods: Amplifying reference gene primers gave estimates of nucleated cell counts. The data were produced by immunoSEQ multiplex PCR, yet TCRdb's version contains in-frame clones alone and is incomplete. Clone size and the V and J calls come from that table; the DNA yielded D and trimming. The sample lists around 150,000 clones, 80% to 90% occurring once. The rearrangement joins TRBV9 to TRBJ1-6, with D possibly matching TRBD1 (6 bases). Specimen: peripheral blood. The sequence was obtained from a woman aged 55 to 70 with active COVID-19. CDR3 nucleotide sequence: TGTGCCAGCAGTACGTCTCAGGGGTTGGGCTCACCCCTCCACTTT. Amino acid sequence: CASSTSQGLGSPLHF.